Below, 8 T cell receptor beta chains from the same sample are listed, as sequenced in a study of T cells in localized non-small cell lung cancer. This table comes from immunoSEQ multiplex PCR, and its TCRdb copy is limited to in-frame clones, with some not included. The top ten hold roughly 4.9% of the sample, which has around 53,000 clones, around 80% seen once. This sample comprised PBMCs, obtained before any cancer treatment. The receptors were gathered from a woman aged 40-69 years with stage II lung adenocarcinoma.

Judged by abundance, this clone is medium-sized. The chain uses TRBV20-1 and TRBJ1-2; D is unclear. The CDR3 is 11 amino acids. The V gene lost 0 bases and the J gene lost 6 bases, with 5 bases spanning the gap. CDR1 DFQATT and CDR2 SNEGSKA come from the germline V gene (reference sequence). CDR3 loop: CSARDLDGYTF. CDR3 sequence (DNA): TGCAGTGCTAGAGATCTGGATGGCTACACCTTC.

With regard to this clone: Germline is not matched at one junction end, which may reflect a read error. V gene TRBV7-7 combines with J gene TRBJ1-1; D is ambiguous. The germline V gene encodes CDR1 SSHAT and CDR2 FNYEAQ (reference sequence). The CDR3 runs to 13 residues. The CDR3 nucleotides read TGTGCTAGCAGCTTTAGCGTGAACACTGAAGCTTTCTTT. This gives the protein CASSFSVNTEAFF.

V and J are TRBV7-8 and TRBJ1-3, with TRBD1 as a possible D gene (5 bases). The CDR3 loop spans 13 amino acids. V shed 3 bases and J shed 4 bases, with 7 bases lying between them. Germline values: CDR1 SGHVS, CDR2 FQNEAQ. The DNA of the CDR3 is TGTGCCAGCAGCTTGCAGGGAGGAAACACCATATATTTT. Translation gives CASSLQGGNTIYF. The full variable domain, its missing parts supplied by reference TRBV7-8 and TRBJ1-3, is GAGVSQSPRYKVAKRGQDVALRCDPISGHVSLFWYQQALGQGPEFLTYFQNEAQLDKSGLPSDRFFAERPEGSVSTLKIQRTQQEDSAVYLCASSLQGGNTIYFGEGSWLTVV.

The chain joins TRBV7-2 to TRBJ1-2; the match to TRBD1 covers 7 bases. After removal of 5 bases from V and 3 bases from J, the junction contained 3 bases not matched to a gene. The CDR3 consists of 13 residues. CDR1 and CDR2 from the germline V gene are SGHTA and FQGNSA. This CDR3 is CASSTGQDYGYTF. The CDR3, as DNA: TGTGCCAGCAGCACCGGACAGGACTATGGCTACACCTTC.

The CDR3 sequence: CASSLGLQNYGYTF. The CDR3 bases are TGTGCCAGCAGCCTGGGACTCCAAAACTATGGCTACACCTTC. V gene TRBV5-4 combines with J gene TRBJ1-2, with D possibly matching TRBD1 (5 bases). Germline V gene data show CDR1 as SGHNT and CDR2 as YYREEE (reference sequence). The CDR3 covers 14 residues. V lost 4 bases and J lost 2, with 12 bases in between.

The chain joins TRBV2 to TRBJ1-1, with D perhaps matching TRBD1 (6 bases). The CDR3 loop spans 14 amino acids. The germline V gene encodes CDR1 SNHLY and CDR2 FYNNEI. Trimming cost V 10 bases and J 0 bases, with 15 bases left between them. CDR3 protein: CATTKGGMNTEAFF. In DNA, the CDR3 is TGTGCCACCACCAAGGGGGGGATGAACACTGAAGCTTTCTTT.

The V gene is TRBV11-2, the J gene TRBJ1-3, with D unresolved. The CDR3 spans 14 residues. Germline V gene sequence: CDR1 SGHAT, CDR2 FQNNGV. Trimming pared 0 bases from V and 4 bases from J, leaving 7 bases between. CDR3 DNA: TGTGCCAGCAGCTTAGATTACGTCGGAAACACCATATATTTT. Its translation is CASSLDYVGNTIYF.

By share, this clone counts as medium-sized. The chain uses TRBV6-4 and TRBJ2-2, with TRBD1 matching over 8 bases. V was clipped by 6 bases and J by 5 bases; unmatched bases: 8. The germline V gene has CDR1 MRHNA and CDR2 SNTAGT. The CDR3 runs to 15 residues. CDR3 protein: CASREDREETGELFF. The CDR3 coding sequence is TGTGCCAGCAGAGAGGACAGGGAGGAAACCGGGGAGCTGTTTTTT.